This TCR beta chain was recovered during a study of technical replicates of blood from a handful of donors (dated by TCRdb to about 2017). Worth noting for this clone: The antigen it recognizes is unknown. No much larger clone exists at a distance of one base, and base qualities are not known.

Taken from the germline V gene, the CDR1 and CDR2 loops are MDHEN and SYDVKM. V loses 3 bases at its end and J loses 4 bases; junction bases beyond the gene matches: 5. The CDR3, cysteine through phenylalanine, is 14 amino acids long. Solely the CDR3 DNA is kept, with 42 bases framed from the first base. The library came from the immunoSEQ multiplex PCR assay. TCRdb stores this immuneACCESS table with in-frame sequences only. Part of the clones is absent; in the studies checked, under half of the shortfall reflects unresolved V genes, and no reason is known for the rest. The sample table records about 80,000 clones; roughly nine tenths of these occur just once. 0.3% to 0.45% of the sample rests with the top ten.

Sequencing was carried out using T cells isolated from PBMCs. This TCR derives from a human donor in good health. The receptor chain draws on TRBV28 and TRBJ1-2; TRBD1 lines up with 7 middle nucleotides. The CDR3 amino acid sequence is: CASSLFRDSYGYTF. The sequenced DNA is TGTGCCAGCAGTTTGTTTAGGGACAGCTATGGCTACACCTTC.